The clone carrying this TCR beta chain turned up a few times. The sample is drawn from a study of long-term antiretroviral therapy in people with HIV. At survey level, the immunoSEQ assay was run in its v3.0 version. Using immunoSEQ multiplex PCR, the repertoire was profiled, and TCRdb retains in-frame clones only, with some absent. The repertoire has tens of thousands of clones, 80% to 90% of them found once; the top ten carry around 3.7%. Material: unsorted PBMCs, obtained 0.8 years before starting antiretroviral therapy. The sequence was collected from a man younger than 30 with HIV.

The CDR3 reads CASSLARGWYTGELFF. The DNA for the CDR3 is TGTGCCAGCAGCTTAGCCCGGGGGTGGTACACCGGGGAGCTGTTTTTT. The rearrangement links TRBV11-1 to TRBJ2-2; D may be TRBD2 (6 bases). V was shortened by 0 bases and J by 3 bases, with 11 bases between the two germline ends. This CDR3 is 16 amino acids long. Germline CDR1 and CDR2: SGHAT and FQDESV (reference sequence). The whole variable domain, filled in from reference TRBV11-1 and TRBJ2-2, reads EAEVAQSPRYKITEKSQAVAFWCDPISGHATLYWYRQILGQGPELLVQFQDESVVDDSQLPKDRFSAERLKGVDSTLKIQPAELGDSAMYLCASSLARGWYTGELFFGEGSRLTVL.